These T cell receptor beta chains were read from a single sample in a study of blood T cell repertoires in COVID-19. Produced via immunoSEQ multiplex PCR; TCRdb's table is partial and in-frame only. Of about 360,000 clones listed, approximately 91% are singletons. Input material: PBMCs or T cells enriched from blood (not recorded which). All receptors derive from a woman between 40 and 50 years old with acute COVID-19. The CDR3 runs from the conserved cysteine through the conserved F or W. D genes are given only for firm matches. Clone size is not always given. Where it is, it says once, few, many or a class for expanded clones.

abundance,j_gene,d_gene,v_gene,CDR3aa,CDR3nt
once,TRBJ1-5,.,TRBV6-5,CASKAGINQPQHF,TGTGCCAGCAAGGCAGGGATCAATCAGCCCCAGCATTTT
.,TRBJ1-6,TRBD1,TRBV19,CASSVAGTGDSPLHF,TGTGCCAGTAGTGTAGCCGGGACAGGGGATTCACCCCTCCACTTT
.,TRBJ1-6,.,TRBV5-4,CASSLDPPGRYNSPLHF,TGTGCCAGCAGCTTGGATCCCCCAGGGCGGTATAATTCACCCCTCCACTTT
.,TRBJ2-5,TRBD2,TRBV29-1,CSVEGLAGFETQYF,TGCAGCGTTGAAGGACTAGCGGGGTTTGAGACCCAGTACTTC
.,TRBJ1-2,.,TRBV15,CATSRDTGRGGYGYTF,TGTGCCACCAGCAGAGATACGGGCAGGGGTGGGTATGGCTACACCTTC
.,TRBJ1-6,.,TRBV30,CAWSVFDLGPASPLHF,TGTGCCTGGAGTGTCTTCGACCTGGGGCCCGCTTCACCCCTCCACTTT
.,TRBJ2-5,TRBD2,TRBV5-4,CASSAPGLAGGVQTQYF,TGTGCCAGCAGCGCGCCGGGACTAGCGGGAGGGGTGCAGACCCAGTACTTC
.,TRBJ1-2,.,TRBV7-9,CASSLAAGNYGYTF,TGTGCCAGCAGCTTAGCCGCCGGTAACTATGGCTACACCTTC
once,TRBJ2-3,TRBD1,TRBV7-9,CASSSTGTDREDTQYF,TGTGCCAGCAGCTCTACCGGGACAGACAGGGAGGATACGCAGTATTTT
.,TRBJ2-7,.,TRBV18,CASSPSRQVSYEQYF,TGTGCCAGCTCACCCTCCCGTCAGGTCTCCTACGAGCAGTACTTC
.,TRBJ1-5,.,TRBV6-1,CASSEASRLIGSNQPQHF,TGTGCCAGCAGTGAAGCTTCGAGACTAATCGGAAGCAATCAGCCCCAGCATTTT
.,TRBJ2-7,TRBD2,TRBV18,CASSPGTSYEQYF,TGTGCCAGCTCACCCGGGACTAGCTACGAGCAGTACTTC
once,TRBJ2-7,TRBD2,TRBV5-4,CASSSWTSGVYEQYF,TGTGCCAGCAGCTCCTGGACTAGCGGGGTCTACGAGCAGTACTTC
.,TRBJ2-1,.,TRBV2,CASSPSVGGINEQFF,TGTGCCAGCAGCCCCTCCGTGGGGGGTATCAATGAGCAGTTCTTC
.,TRBJ1-5,TRBD1,TRBV2,CASKVGRTGSNQPQHF,TGTGCCAGCAAAGTAGGCAGGACAGGGAGTAATCAGCCCCAGCATTTT
.,TRBJ1-4,.,TRBV29-1,CSAQQNEKLFF,TGCAGCGCTCAACAGAATGAAAAACTGTTTTTT
.,TRBJ1-1,.,TRBV18,CASSPLLDSEAFF,TGTGCCAGCTCACCGCTCTTGGACAGCGAAGCTTTCTTT
.,TRBJ2-1,.,TRBV19,CASSTRLGPRSYNEQFF,TGTGCCAGTAGTACTAGGCTTGGCCCCCGCTCCTACAATGAGCAGTTCTTC
.,TRBJ2-5,TRBD1,TRBV5-6,CASSSGPGTGVQETQYF,TGTGCCAGCAGCAGCGGACCCGGGACAGGGGTACAAGAGACCCAGTACTTC
once,TRBJ1-4,.,TRBV9,CASSLAATNEKLFF,TGTGCCAGCAGCTTGGCTGCAACTAATGAAAAACTGTTTTTT
.,TRBJ2-4,.,TRBV5-6,CASSLKSDIQYF,TGTGCCAGCAGTCTTAAATCGGACATTCAGTACTTC
once,TRBJ2-5,TRBD2,TRBV7-8,CASSPGLAGGETQYF,TGTGCCAGCAGCCCGGGACTAGCGGGGGGCGAGACCCAGTACTTC
once,TRBJ2-5,.,TRBV2,CASSYQETQYF,TGTGCCAGCAGTTATCAAGAGACCCAGTACTTC
.,TRBJ1-2,.,TRBV21-1,CASSGSGGSDYGYTF,TGTGCCAGCAGCGGATCAGGGGGGTCGGACTATGGCTACACCTTC
once,TRBJ1-2,TRBD1,TRBV19,CASSTFGQGPYGYTF,TGTGCCAGTAGTACTTTTGGACAGGGACCATATGGCTACACCTTC
once,TRBJ2-5,TRBD1,TRBV5-5,CASSSLGTGQETQYF,TGTGCCAGCAGCTCCCTTGGGACAGGACAAGAGACCCAGTACTTC
.,TRBJ2-2,.,TRBV3-1/TRBV3-2,CASSPQDRTNTGELFF,TGTGCCAGCAGCCCACAAGACAGGACCAACACCGGGGAGCTGTTTTTT
.,TRBJ1-2,TRBD1,TRBV30,CAWDRGGGYTF,TGTGCCTGGGACAGGGGAGGTGGCTACACCTTC
once,TRBJ1-3,TRBD1,TRBV4-2,CASSYGQGLSSGNTIYF,TGTGCCAGCAGCTACGGACAGGGGCTAAGCTCTGGAAACACCATATATTTT
.,TRBJ1-2,.,TRBV7-8,CASSINREENYGYTF,TGTGCCAGCAGCATCAACAGGGAAGAAAACTATGGCTACACCTTC
.,TRBJ1-2,.,TRBV3-1/TRBV3-2,CASSQGGTWRGYTF,TGTGCCAGCAGCCAAGGCGGGACCTGGCGTGGCTACACCTTC
.,TRBJ1-4,.,TRBV5-6,CASSFLYNRWGSEKLFF,TGTGCCAGCAGCTTTCTGTATAACAGGTGGGGAAGTGAAAAACTGTTTTTT
few,TRBJ1-3,.,TRBV30,CAWSAGNTIYF,TGTGCCTGGAGTGCGGGAAACACCATATATTTT
.,TRBJ2-1,.,TRBV7-6,CASSLIPSSYNEQFF,TGTGCCAGCAGCTTAATCCCGAGCTCCTACAATGAGCAGTTCTTC
.,TRBJ1-2,.,TRBV18,CASSPGGSLFNYGYTF,TGTGCCAGCTCACCGGGAGGCAGCCTCTTTAACTATGGCTACACCTTC
.,TRBJ1-5,.,TRBV4-2,CASSQDMAGLNQPQHF,TGTGCCAGCAGCCAAGATATGGCAGGCCTCAATCAGCCCCAGCATTTT
.,TRBJ2-7,.,TRBV11-3,CASSRAQGSGEQYF,TGTGCCAGCAGCCGCGCCCAGGGTTCTGGCGAGCAGTACTTC
.,TRBJ1-6,.,TRBV2,CASSVSDKNSPLHF,TGTGCCAGCAGTGTGTCGGACAAGAATTCACCCCTCCACTTT
.,TRBJ2-7,.,TRBV9,CASSPRAGWTEQYF,TGTGCCAGCAGCCCCCGGGCAGGGTGGACCGAGCAGTACTTC
.,TRBJ2-7,.,TRBV7-2,CASSLVLRGEQYF,TGTGCCAGCAGCTTAGTACTACGGGGCGAGCAGTACTTC
.,TRBJ2-3,TRBD2,TRBV28,CASRSGAPRTDTQYF,TGTGCCAGCAGGAGCGGGGCCCCCCGCACAGATACGCAGTATTTT
.,TRBJ2-7,.,TRBV7-2,CASSLEQAPGEQYF,TGTGCCAGCAGCTTAGAACAGGCCCCCGGCGAGCAGTACTTC
many,TRBJ1-1,.,TRBV7-9,CASSLEGVVTEAFF,TGTGCCAGCAGCTTGGAAGGAGTAGTCACTGAAGCTTTCTTT
.,TRBJ2-3,TRBD1,TRBV13,CASSSGQRDTQYF,TGTGCCAGCAGCTCGGGACAGCGGGATACGCAGTATTTT
.,TRBJ1-4,.,TRBV30,CAWSADSVNEKLFF,TGTGCCTGGAGCGCGGACAGCGTTAATGAAAAACTGTTTTTT
few,TRBJ1-5,.,TRBV19,CASSIDGARRGNQPQHF,TGTGCCAGTAGTATAGATGGGGCCCGGAGGGGCAATCAGCCCCAGCATTTT
.,TRBJ1-2,.,TRBV11-2,CASSLDVDWEGYGYTF,TGTGCCAGCAGCTTAGACGTGGACTGGGAAGGGTATGGCTACACCTTC
.,TRBJ2-7,.,TRBV24-1,CATSDHLSAGQFYEQYF,TGTGCCACCAGTGATCACCTCTCTGCGGGACAGTTCTACGAGCAGTACTTC
.,TRBJ2-5,.,TRBV7-9,CASSPNYGGAETQYF,TGTGCCAGCAGCCCAAATTACGGGGGAGCGGAGACCCAGTACTTC
.,TRBJ2-7,TRBD1,TRBV3-1/TRBV3-2,CASSQTGDEQYF,TGTGCCAGCAGCCAGACAGGGGACGAGCAGTACTTC
.,TRBJ2-7,TRBD1,TRBV3-1/TRBV3-2,CASSQDGQGEYYEQYF,TGTGCCAGCAGCCAAGATGGACAGGGAGAATACTACGAGCAGTACTTC
many,TRBJ2-2,.,TRBV2,CASSEDEGLGTGELFF,TGTGCCAGCAGTGAAGATGAGGGCTTGGGCACCGGGGAGCTGTTTTTT
.,TRBJ1-2,TRBD1,TRBV18,CASSPQGARLGNYGYTF,TGTGCCAGCTCACCGCAGGGGGCGCGGTTAGGAAACTATGGCTACACCTTC
.,TRBJ1-4,.,TRBV21-1,CATYLRTVGGEKLFF,TGTGCCACCTACCTCCGGACGGTGGGGGGAGAAAAACTGTTTTTT